These T cell receptor beta chains were read from a single sample in a study of cytomegalovirus exposure and HLA in healthy donors. Assay used: immunoSEQ multiplex PCR; TCRdb lists only in-frame clones, some missing. The table shows roughly 150,000 clones, with around 89% occurring only once. Specimen: PBMCs. The receptors were gathered from a man younger than 35 in good health and CMV-seronegative. CDR3s include the opening cysteine and the closing phenylalanine or tryptophan. Each record gives: CDR3 protein, J gene, V gene.

CDR3aa: CASSEAGTGGDIQYF
j_gene: TRBJ2-4
v_gene: TRBV2

CDR3aa: CASSVDGIPEGNYGYTF
j_gene: TRBJ1-2
v_gene: TRBV9

CDR3aa: CASSELAALMYSPLHF
j_gene: TRBJ1-6
v_gene: TRBV6-1

CDR3aa: CASSDLEEGPRETQYF
j_gene: TRBJ2-5
v_gene: TRBV25-1

CDR3aa: CASSQETGGGQPQHF
j_gene: TRBJ1-5
v_gene: TRBV4-2

CDR3aa: CASSLDSGRDSYEQYF
j_gene: TRBJ2-7
v_gene: TRBV4-3

CDR3aa: CASSIAHSNQPQHF
j_gene: TRBJ1-5
v_gene: TRBV19

CDR3aa: CASTPVSYNSPLHF
j_gene: TRBJ1-6
v_gene: TRBV6-1

CDR3aa: CASIIQGVNEQYF
j_gene: TRBJ2-7
v_gene: TRBV10-1

CDR3aa: CASSPTGTGVRYSPLHF
j_gene: TRBJ1-6
v_gene: TRBV13

CDR3aa: CASSPSPSGGNNEQFF
j_gene: TRBJ2-1
v_gene: TRBV11-2

CDR3aa: CASSKVTGSYEQYF
j_gene: TRBJ2-7
v_gene: TRBV21-1

CDR3aa: CASSLVKGLDYEQYF
j_gene: TRBJ2-7
v_gene: TRBV7-2

CDR3aa: CASLEGPQGTEAFF
j_gene: TRBJ1-1
v_gene: TRBV5-4

CDR3aa: CASSYVGEGTEAFF
j_gene: TRBJ1-1
v_gene: TRBV6-6

CDR3aa: CAIPNEVNSDGYTF
j_gene: TRBJ1-2
v_gene: TRBV2

CDR3aa: CASSLVVYSQETQYF
j_gene: TRBJ2-5
v_gene: TRBV5-8